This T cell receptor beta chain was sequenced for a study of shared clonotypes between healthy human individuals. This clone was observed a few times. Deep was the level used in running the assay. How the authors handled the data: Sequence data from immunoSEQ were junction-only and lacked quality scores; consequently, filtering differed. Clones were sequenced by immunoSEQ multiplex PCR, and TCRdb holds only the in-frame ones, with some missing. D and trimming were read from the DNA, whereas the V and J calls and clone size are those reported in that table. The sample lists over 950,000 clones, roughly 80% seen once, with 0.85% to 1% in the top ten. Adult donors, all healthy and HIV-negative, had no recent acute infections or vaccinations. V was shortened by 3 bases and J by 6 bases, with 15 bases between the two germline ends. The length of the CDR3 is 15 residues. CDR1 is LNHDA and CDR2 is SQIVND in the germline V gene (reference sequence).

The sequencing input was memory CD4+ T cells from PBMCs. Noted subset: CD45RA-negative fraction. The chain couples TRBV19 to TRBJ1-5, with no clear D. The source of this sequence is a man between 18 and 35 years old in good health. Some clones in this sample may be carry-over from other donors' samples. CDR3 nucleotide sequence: TGTGCCAGTAGTATTCCGGGCACAATGGCTCAGCCCCAGCATTTT. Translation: CASSIPGTMAQPQHF. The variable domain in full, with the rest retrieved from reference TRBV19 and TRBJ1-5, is DGGITQSPKYLFRKEGQNVTLSCEQNLNHDAMYWYRQDPGQGLRLIYYSQIVNDFQKGDIAEGYSVSREKKESFPLTVTSAQKNPTAFYLCASSIPGTMAQPQHFGDGTRLSIL.